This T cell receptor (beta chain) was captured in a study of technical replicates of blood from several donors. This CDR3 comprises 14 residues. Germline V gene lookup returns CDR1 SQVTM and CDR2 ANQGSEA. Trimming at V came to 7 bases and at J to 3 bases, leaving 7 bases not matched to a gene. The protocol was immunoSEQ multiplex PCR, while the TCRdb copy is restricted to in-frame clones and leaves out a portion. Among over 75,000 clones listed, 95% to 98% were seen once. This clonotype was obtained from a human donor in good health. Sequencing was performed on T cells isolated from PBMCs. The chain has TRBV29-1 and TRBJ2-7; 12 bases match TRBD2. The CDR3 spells CSATGLAGVYEQYF. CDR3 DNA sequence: TGCAGCGCAACGGGACTAGCGGGTGTCTACGAGCAGTACTTC.